Listed here are 5 T cell receptor beta chains from one sample, sequenced in a study of T cell repertoires in cytomegalovirus infection. TCRdb ran MiXCR on the reads and lists one entry per CDR3 protein. The data contain 450,000 to 650,000 distinct CDR3 sequences, roughly 29% of them singletons. The sequenced sample was PBMCs. These receptors were collected from a human donor in good health (CMV status not recorded). Some clones in this sample may be carry-over from other donors' samples.

The rearrangement joins TRBV25-1 to TRBJ2-5; a weak D match, TRBD1 (6 bases). Germline CDR1 reads MGHDK; CDR2 reads SYGVNS. V gave up 1 base and J gave up 2 bases, with 14 bases separating them. The CDR3 sequence is 16 residues long. In DNA form, the CDR3 reads TGTGCCAGCAGTGAATGGTCCGGCAGGGGACAAGAGACCCAGTACTTC. This codes for CASSEWSGRGQETQYF.

The chain couples TRBV11-3 to TRBJ1-2; TRBD1 matches at 7 bases. V dropped 5 bases and J dropped 6; count of bases not matched to a gene: 6. CDR3 length equals 13 residues. The germline V gene encodes CDR1 SGHNT and CDR2 YENEEA. The CDR3 reads CASSRTGGDGYTF. The CDR3 DNA is TGTGCCAGCAGCCGGACAGGCGGGGATGGCTACACCTTC.

The table lists this clonotype with a count of one. The chain couples TRBV28 to TRBJ2-7; tentatively, D is TRBD1 (6 bases). Germline CDR1 is MDHEN and CDR2 is SYDVKM. The CDR3 spans 12 residues. V was shortened by 6 bases and J by 6 bases, with 12 bases between the two germline ends. CDR3 in DNA: TGTGCCAGCAGACAACAGGGTAGCGAGCAGTACTTC. It yields the protein CASRQQGSEQYF. Filled out from reference TRBV28 and TRBJ2-7, the complete variable domain reads DVKVTQSSRYLVKRTGEKVFLECVQDMDHENMFWYRQDPGLGLRLIYFSYDVKMKEKGDIPEGYSVSREKKERFSLILESASTNQTSMYLCASRQQGSEQYFGPGTRLTVT.

This clonotype was observed at least ten times. The V gene is TRBV7-2, the J gene TRBJ2-7, with 11 bases matching TRBD2. CDR3 length equals 17 residues. V lost 5 bases to trimming and J lost 4 bases; unmatched junction nucleotides: 13. The germline V gene encodes CDR1 SGHTA and CDR2 FQGNSA. The CDR3 region has the DNA TGTGCCAGCAGCCCAGAAGGACTAGCGGGTTCAGGGTACGAGCAGTACTTC. Translated, it gives CASSPEGLAGSGYEQYF.

This clonotype was detected many times. This chain connects TRBV7-8 to TRBJ1-4, with D unresolved. Trimming took off 1 base at V and 11 bases at J, with 11 bases between the two ends. Germline loops: CDR1 SGHVS, CDR2 FQNEAQ. The CDR3 length is 13 residues. The CDR3: CASSLGPWMKLFF. As DNA, the CDR3 is TGTGCCAGCAGCTTAGGTCCGTGGATGAAACTGTTTTTT.